This TCR beta chain is from a study of CD8+ T cells in alopecia areata. Study background: Treated individuals took tofacitinib by mouth, 5 to 10 mg twice daily.

Study-level points and caveats: Elevated clonality characterized lesional scalp relative to normal scalp, particularly in alopecia totalis/universalis.

Remarks on this clone: Its antigen is unidentified.

Germline CDR1 SGHDN, CDR2 FVKESK. The CDR3 spans 15 residues. Germline trimming cut 1 base from V and 0 bases from J; bases unmatched to any gene: 1. RNA was isolated and reverse transcribed to cDNA, the sequencing template. Here immunoSEQ multiplex PCR was the method, and the copy in TCRdb shows in-frame clones only, minus some. Altogether roughly 59,000 clones are present, 45% to 55% being singletons, with the ten largest covering approximately 17%. Sequencing was performed on CD8+ T cells sorted from blood, taken at week 0. This TCR derives from a human donor with alopecia areata. The gene calls are TRBV14 and TRBJ2-7; 9 bases are shared with TRBD1. CDR3 amino acids: CASSQGTGDSYEQYF. DNA of the CDR3: TGTGCCAGCAGCCAAGGGACAGGGGACTCCTACGAGCAGTACTTC.